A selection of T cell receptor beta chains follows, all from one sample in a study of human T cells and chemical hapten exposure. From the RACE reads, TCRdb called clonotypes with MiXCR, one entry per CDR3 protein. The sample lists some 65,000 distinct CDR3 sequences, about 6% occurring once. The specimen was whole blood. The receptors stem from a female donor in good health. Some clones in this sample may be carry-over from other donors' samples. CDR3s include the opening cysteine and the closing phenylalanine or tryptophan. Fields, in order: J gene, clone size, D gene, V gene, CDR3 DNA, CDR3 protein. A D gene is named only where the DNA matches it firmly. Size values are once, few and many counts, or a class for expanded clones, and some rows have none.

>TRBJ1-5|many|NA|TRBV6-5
TGTGCGACCGGGCCCCACAATCAGCCCCAGCATTTT
CATGPHNQPQHF
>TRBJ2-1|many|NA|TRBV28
TGTGCCAGCAGTATCGGGACTGCGAGCTCCTACAATGAGCAGTTCTTC
CASSIGTASSYNEQFF
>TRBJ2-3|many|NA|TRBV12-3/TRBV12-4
TGTGCCAGCAGTACGGACGCTACCACAGATACGCAGTATTTT
CASSTDATTDTQYF
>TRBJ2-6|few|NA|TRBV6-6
TGTGCCAGTTTCTGGGAAGGGGCTGGGGCCAACGTCCTGACTTTC
CASFWEGAGANVLTF
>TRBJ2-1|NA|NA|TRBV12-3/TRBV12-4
TGTGCCAGCAGTTTGCGGCAGGGAGGCAATGAGGAGTTCTTC
CASSLRQGGNEEFF
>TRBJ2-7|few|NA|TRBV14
TGTGCCAGCAGCCAAGTGGGCGTAGAGCAGTACTTC
CASSQVGVEQYF
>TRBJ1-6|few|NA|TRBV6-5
TGTGCCAGCAGTAGGGAATCCAATTCACCCCTCCACTTT
CASSRESNSPLHF
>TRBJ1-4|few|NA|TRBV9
TGTGCCAGCAGCGTAGAGGGGAACCGAAATGAAAAACTGTTTTTT
CASSVEGNRNEKLFF
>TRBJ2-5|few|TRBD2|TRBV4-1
TGCGCCAGCAGCCCAGAGGGAGGGACCGGAGAGACCCAGTACTTC
CASSPEGGTGETQYF
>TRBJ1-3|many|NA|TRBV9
TGTGCCAGCAGCCCGAGAGGACTGACCGTCTCTGGAAACACCATATATTTT
CASSPRGLTVSGNTIYF
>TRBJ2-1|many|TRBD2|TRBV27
TGTGCCAGCAGTCAAGGGACTAGCGGGTCCAATGAGCAGTTCTTC
CASSQGTSGSNEQFF
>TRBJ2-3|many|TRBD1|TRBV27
TGTGCCAGCAGTCCGGGACAGGGCACAGATACGCAGTATTTT
CASSPGQGTDTQYF
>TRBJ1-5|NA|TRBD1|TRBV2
TGTGCCAGCGGAGACAGGGGCCGTTCGCCCCAGCATTTT
CASGDRGRSPQHF
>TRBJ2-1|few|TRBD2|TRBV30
TGTGCCTGGAGTGTAACTAGCGCAAGGAATGAGCAGTTCTTC
CAWSVTSARNEQFF
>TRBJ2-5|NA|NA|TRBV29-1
TGCAGCGTACGACAGTACCAAGAGACCCAGTACTTC
CSVRQYQETQYF
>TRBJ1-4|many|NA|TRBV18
TGTGCCAGCTCACCTCAGGAAAATGAAAAACTGTTTTTT
CASSPQENEKLFF
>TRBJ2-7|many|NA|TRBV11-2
TGTGCCAGCAGCTTAGACCGAAGAGGCGAGCAGTACTTC
CASSLDRRGEQYF
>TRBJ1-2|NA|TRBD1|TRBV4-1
TGCGCCAGCAGCCGAGCTTTGGGACAGGCCGCCTATGGCTACACCTTC
CASSRALGQAAYGYTF
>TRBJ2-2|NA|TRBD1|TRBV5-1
TGCGCCAGCAAGTCACAGGGGTATACCGGGGAGCTGTTTTTT
CASKSQGYTGELFF
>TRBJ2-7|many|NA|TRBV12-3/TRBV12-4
TGTGCCAGCAGTTTAGCGAGGGGCCACGAGCAGTACTTC
CASSLARGHEQYF
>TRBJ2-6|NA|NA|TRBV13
TGTGCCAGCAGCTCTGACCCCTCTGGGGCCAACGTCCTGACTTTC
CASSSDPSGANVLTF
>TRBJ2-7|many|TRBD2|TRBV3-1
TGTGCCAGCAGCCAGGGATTACTAGCGACCTACGAGCAGTACTTC
CASSQGLLATYEQYF
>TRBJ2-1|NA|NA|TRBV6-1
TGTGCCAGCATGGTCCTCAATGAGCAGTTCTTC
CASMVLNEQFF
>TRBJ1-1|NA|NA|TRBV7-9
TGTGCCAGCAGCTTAGAGAACATTGTCGGATCCGAAGCTTTCTTT
CASSLENIVGSEAFF
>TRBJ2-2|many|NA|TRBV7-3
TGTGCCAGCAGCTTAAAGGCAGTCCGCAGCACCGGGGAGCTGTTTTTT
CASSLKAVRSTGELFF
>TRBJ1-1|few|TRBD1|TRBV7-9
TGTGCCAGCAGCCCATCCCCCGGGACAGGGCTGAACACTGAAGCTTTCTTT
CASSPSPGTGLNTEAFF
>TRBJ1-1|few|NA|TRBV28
TGTGCCAGCAGTTTCCTTCGGGCCGAAGCTTTCTTT
CASSFLRAEAFF
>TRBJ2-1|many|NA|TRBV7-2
TGTGCCAGCAGCTTATTCCGGGGGACGGAACCCTACAATGAGCAGTTCTTC
CASSLFRGTEPYNEQFF
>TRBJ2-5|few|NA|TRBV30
TGTGCCTGGACGAGAAAAGAGACCCAGTACTTC
CAWTRKETQYF
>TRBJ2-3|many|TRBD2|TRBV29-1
TGCAGCGTCTACCAACTAGCGGGCCTCACAGATACGCAGTATTTT
CSVYQLAGLTDTQYF
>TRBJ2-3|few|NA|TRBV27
TGTGCCAGCAGTTTAAGTAGGGCAGATACGCAGTATTTT
CASSLSRADTQYF
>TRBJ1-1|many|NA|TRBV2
TGTGCCAGCAGTGTTCGGGGCCTCCGGGACACTGAAGCTTTCTTT
CASSVRGLRDTEAFF
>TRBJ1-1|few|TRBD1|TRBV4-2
TGTGCCAGCAGCCGGACAGGGACCAACACTGAAGCTTTCTTT
CASSRTGTNTEAFF
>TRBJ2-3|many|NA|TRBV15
TGTGCCACCAGCAGCGGACCTTTAACGGATACGCAGTATTTT
CATSSGPLTDTQYF
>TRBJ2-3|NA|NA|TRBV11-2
TGTGCCAGCAGCCACCTAAGCGTTAGCACAGATACGCAGTATTTT
CASSHLSVSTDTQYF